This T cell receptor (beta chain) stems from a study of long-term antiretroviral therapy in people with HIV. Notes on the study in general: Blood obtained between about 2004 and 2018 may reflect older ART regimens. After ART, diversity increased yet remained lower than transplant donor controls.

Points on this clone: The antigen is not known.

The V end was cut by 4 bases, the J end by 3 bases, with 15 bases between. The CDR3 contains 16 residues. Germline V CDR1 and CDR2: SGHDN, FVKESK. Samples were assayed with immunoSEQ v3.0 at survey level. Only in-frame clones appear in the TCRdb table, and some are missing; sequencing was by immunoSEQ multiplex PCR. Of tens of thousands of clones in the sample, about 93% were seen once. Source: unsorted PBMCs, taken about 5.3 years after starting antiretroviral therapy. The clonotype comes from a middle-aged woman with HIV. This chain connects TRBV14 to TRBJ2-2; weak D call: TRBD2 (6 bases). The CDR3 DNA reads TGTGCCAGCAGCCTCCTGGAGGGCAGCTACACCGGGGAGCTGTTTTTT. Protein: CASSLLEGSYTGELFF.